The next 27 T cell receptor beta chains were all read from a single sample in a study of T cells in Graves' hyperthyroidism and ophthalmopathy. There were TCR beta CDR3 regions amplified from RNA transcripts. Researchers ran a first-round RT-PCR on the TCR CDR3 using the HTBI primer set. MiXCR, applied by TCRdb to the multiplex PCR reads, yields one record per CDR3 protein. The table shows almost 500,000 distinct CDR3 sequences, with under 25% occurring only once. Sample: blood. Every receptor here comes from a woman aged 70 to 79 with Graves' ophthalmopathy.

The chain employs TRBV10-3 and TRBJ1-3; the match to TRBD1 covers 8 bases. Germline CDR1 is ENHRY and CDR2 is SYGVKD. This CDR3 contains 13 residues. The junction had 10 bases not matched to a gene; V was cut back by 11 bases and J by 7 bases. CDR3 in amino acids: CAVSGDRSNTIYF. The CDR3 DNA is TGTGCCGTAAGCGGGGACAGGTCGAACACCATATATTTT.

This clonotype was detected a few times. The chain carries TRBV6-2 or TRBV6-3 and TRBJ1-1; D is perhaps TRBD1 (5 bases). Trimming stripped 6 bases from V and 0 bases from J, with 8 bases between. The CDR3 totals 13 residues. Germline CDR1 is MNHEY and CDR2 is SVGEGT. The DNA of the CDR3 is TGTGCCAGCAGGGGGACGGTGAACACTGAAGCTTTCTTT. Protein product: CASRGTVNTEAFF.

The CDR3 DNA reads TGTGCCAGCAGCTTAGTAAGCGGGAGGGGAGGGTCAGATACGCAGTATTTT. Its protein product is CASSLVSGRGGSDTQYF. The rearrangement joins TRBV7-8 to TRBJ2-3, with 10 nucleotides matching TRBD2. V lost 1 base to trimming and J lost 4 bases; unmatched junction nucleotides: 8. The CDR3 runs to 17 residues. Germline V lookup: CDR1 SGHVS, CDR2 FQNEAQ.

The sample holds many counts of this clonotype. This chain connects TRBV28 to TRBJ1-4; D is perhaps TRBD1 (5 bases). V was clipped by 9 bases and J by 3 bases, with 11 bases between them. This CDR3 comprises 13 residues. Looked up from germline, CDR1 is MDHEN and CDR2 is SYDVKM. Here the CDR3 DNA reads TGTGCCAGTTTGGGGGGGGCTAATGAAAAACTGTTTTTT. Its translation is CASLGGANEKLFF.

This clonotype was seen a handful of times. The chain combines TRBV5-5 with TRBJ2-7; 7 bases align to TRBD1. The germline gives CDR1 SGHKS, CDR2 YYEKEE (reference sequence). This CDR3 has 15 residues. V shed 2 bases, J shed 3 bases, and the junction held 8 bases outside the gene matches. The CDR3 spells CASSFSDRIDYEQYF. The CDR3 coding sequence is TGTGCCAGCAGCTTTTCGGACAGGATAGACTACGAGCAGTACTTC.

This clonotype was picked up many times. This CDR3 is CSARREGQAKNIQYF. The CDR3 bases are TGCAGTGCTCGGCGGGAGGGCCAGGCCAAAAACATTCAGTACTTC. The chain is built from TRBV20-1 and TRBJ2-4, with 9 bases matching TRBD2. Trimming at V came to 5 bases and at J to 1 base, leaving 6 bases not matched to a gene. Germline V gene lookup returns CDR1 DFQATT and CDR2 SNEGSKA (reference sequence). The CDR3 sequence is 15 residues long.

This clonotype has only a few counts. V and J are TRBV13 and TRBJ1-6; 9 nucleotides line up with TRBD1. Trimming cost V 2 bases and J 4 bases; bases outside gene matches: 9. The CDR3 runs to 18 residues. Germline assignment: CDR1 PRHDT and CDR2 FYEKMQ (reference sequence). For the CDR3, the DNA is TGTGCCAGCAGCTTATGGCGTTCGGGACAGGGTTATAATTCACCCCTCCACTTT. It encodes CASSLWRSGQGYNSPLHF.

This clonotype showed up just a few times. The chain uses TRBV6-4 and TRBJ1-5; D gene unclear. V lost 5 bases and J lost 3, with 14 bases in between. This CDR3 contains 15 residues. The V gene's germline CDR1 is MRHNA and CDR2 SNTAGT. The CDR3 spells CASSLQAGDNQPQHF. CDR3 nucleotides: TGTGCCAGCAGTTTGCAGGCGGGAGACAATCAGCCCCAGCATTTT.

At least ten counts were recorded for this clonotype. The chain has TRBV19 and TRBJ2-7; D unclear. The CDR3 runs 16 residues. CDR1 LNHDA and CDR2 SQIVND come from the germline V gene (reference sequence). Trimming left V 3 bases short and J 2 bases short, with 17 bases between. CDR3 protein: CASSIIPEQWAYEQYF. CDR3 nucleotide sequence: TGTGCCAGTAGTATCATCCCCGAACAGTGGGCCTACGAGCAGTACTTC.

The CDR3 bases are TGTGCCAGCAGTCGGCATGAGGGGCTGGAAAACTATGGCTACACCTTC. Its translation: CASSRHEGLENYGYTF. This rearrangement joins TRBV7-9 to TRBJ1-2; D is perhaps TRBD1 (5 bases). With 6 bases removed from V and 2 bases from J, the gap between germline ends came to 19 bases. CDR1 is SEHNR and CDR2 is FQNEAQ in the germline V gene (reference sequence). This CDR3 region has 16 residues.

This clonotype was detected a few times. The chain carries TRBV7-9 and TRBJ2-1; D tentatively fits TRBD1 or TRBD2 (6 bases each). The CDR3 consists of 14 residues. V gave up 5 bases and J gave up 6 bases, with 14 bases separating them. Germline values: CDR1 SEHNR, CDR2 FQNEAQ (reference sequence). The CDR3 DNA reads as TGTGCCAGCAGCCTCTCCGGGGGCATCAATGAGCAGTTCTTC. This translates into CASSLSGGINEQFF.

This clonotype was seen repeatedly, ten times or more. The V gene is TRBV7-9, the J gene TRBJ2-1, with D tentatively TRBD1 (6 bases). Germline V gene lookup returns CDR1 SEHNR and CDR2 FQNEAQ (reference sequence). V gave up 2 bases and J gave up 6 bases, with 11 bases separating them. CDR3 size: 14 residues. In DNA form, the CDR3 reads TGTGCCAGCAGCTTATCCGGGACAACCAATGAGCAGTTCTTC. It is translated as CASSLSGTTNEQFF. Based on the CDR3 plus reference TRBV7-9 and TRBJ2-1, the full variable domain is DTGVSQNPRHKITKRGQNVTFRCDPISEHNRLYWYRQTLGQGPEFLTYFQNEAQLEKSRLLSDRFSAERPKGSFSTLEIQRTEQGDSAMYLCASSLSGTTNEQFFGPGTRLTVL.

The chain has TRBV28 and TRBJ2-1; D is uncertain. The CDR3 runs 15 residues. V gave up 3 bases and J gave up 0 bases, with 9 bases separating them. Germline-derived CDR1 and CDR2 are MDHEN and SYDVKM. The CDR3: CASSFGPPSYNEQFF. CDR3 coding DNA: TGTGCCAGCAGTTTCGGTCCCCCCTCCTACAATGAGCAGTTCTTC.

Only a few counts were recorded for this clonotype. The chain combines TRBV5-1 with TRBJ2-3, with D maybe TRBD2 (5 bases). Trimming removed 2 bases at V and 3 bases at J, with 7 bases between. Germline assignment: CDR1 SGHRS and CDR2 YFSETQ. The CDR3 loop spans 13 amino acids. The CDR3 here is CASSFERTDTQYF. The CDR3 nucleotides are TGCGCCAGCAGCTTTGAGCGGACAGATACGCAGTATTTT.

This clonotype was counted many times. V and J are TRBV3-1 and TRBJ1-2; no clear D. This CDR3 comprises 12 residues. CDR1 is LGHDT, CDR2 YNNKEL, per germline (reference sequence). The V and J ends lost 3 bases and 2 bases respectively, with 4 bases between them. This CDR3 reads CASSQGNYGYTF. CDR3 nucleotide sequence: TGTGCCAGCAGCCAGGGCAACTATGGCTACACCTTC.

V usage is TRBV3-1 and J usage is TRBJ1-5; 10 nucleotides agree with TRBD1. J was trimmed by 7 bases and V by 4 bases; bases with no gene match: 4. This CDR3 spans 14 amino acids. The germline V gene encodes CDR1 LGHDT and CDR2 YNNKEL (reference sequence). The CDR3 loop is CASSRGTGEQPQHF. CDR3 bases: TGTGCCAGCAGCCGGGGGACAGGGGAACAGCCCCAGCATTTT.

This chain links TRBV7-8 with TRBJ2-3; 7 bases align to TRBD2. The germline CDR1 and CDR2 sequences are SGHVS and FQNEAQ. V was pared by 5 bases and J by 2 bases, with 19 bases of the junction left unmatched. The CDR3 has 19 residues. DNA of the CDR3: TGTGCCAGCAGCACCTTGAGACAAGCGGGGCCCTTGGTCACAGATACGCAGTATTTT. This encodes CASSTLRQAGPLVTDTQYF.

The chain links TRBV11-2 to TRBJ2-7, with a possible D match to TRBD1 (5 bases). CDR1 and CDR2 (germline): SGHAT, FQNNGV. V shed 4 bases and J shed 1 base, with 11 bases lying between them. The length of the CDR3 is 14 residues. The CDR3 nucleotides read TGTGCCAGCAGCTACACGGACATTTCCTACGAGCAGTACTTC. This sequence encodes CASSYTDISYEQYF. Looking up the rest from reference TRBV11-2 and TRBJ2-7 gives the full variable domain: EAGVAQSPRYKIIEKRQSVAFWCNPISGHATLYWYQQILGQGPKLLIQFQNNGVVDDSQLPKDRFSAERLKGVDSTLKIQPAKLEDSAVYLCASSYTDISYEQYFGPGTRLTVT.

The chain joins TRBV7-3 to TRBJ2-3; the match to TRBD2 covers 10 bases. The CDR3 length is 16 residues. The germline CDR1 and CDR2 sequences are SGHTA and FQGTGA. V was clipped by 2 bases and J by 5 bases; unmatched bases: 7. DNA of the CDR3: TGTGCCAGCAGCTTAGGCGCTAGCGGGAGAGGAGATACGCAGTATTTT. It specifies CASSLGASGRGDTQYF.

This clonotype was counted a few times. The chain employs TRBV6-1 and TRBJ2-7; 7 bases line up with TRBD1. With 5 bases clipped from V and 5 bases from J, the junction kept 6 bases outside the gene matches. This CDR3 contains 13 residues. Looked up from germline, CDR1 is MNHNS and CDR2 is SASEGT. The CDR3 bases are TGTGCCAGCAGTTTCGACAGGGTTCACGAGCAGTACTTC. It yields the protein CASSFDRVHEQYF.

The chain joins TRBV9 to TRBJ1-2; D unclear. Per germline, CDR1 SGDLS and CDR2 YYNGEE. Trimming took 1 base from V and 4 from J, leaving 11 bases between them. The CDR3 is 14 amino acids. CDR3 region: CASSVNSRPYGYTF. The CDR3 DNA follows: TGTGCCAGCAGCGTAAATTCCAGACCCTATGGCTACACCTTC.

This clonotype was counted a few times. V gene TRBV6-1 combines with J gene TRBJ1-4; D is unclear. This CDR3 contains 15 residues. The V gene lost 6 bases and the J gene lost 3 bases, with 14 bases spanning the gap. CDR1 and CDR2 (germline): MNHNS, SASEGT. The CDR3 is CASRTGERANEKLFF. The CDR3, as DNA: TGTGCCAGCAGGACCGGGGAGCGGGCTAATGAAAAACTGTTTTTT.

This sequence joins TRBV2 and TRBJ1-5, with TRBD1 as a possible D gene (6 bases). The V end was cut by 8 bases, the J end by 2 bases, with 13 bases between. From germline, CDR1 is SNHLY and CDR2 FYNNEI. CDR3 length equals 14 residues. The DNA of the CDR3 is TGTGCCAGCGGTTTACGACAGGGCAATCAGCCCCAGCATTTT. Residues: CASGLRQGNQPQHF.

The chain employs TRBV12-3 or TRBV12-4 and TRBJ1-6; D not certain. Trimming took off 6 bases at V and 11 bases at J, with 11 bases between the two ends. The length of the CDR3 is 12 residues. The CDR3 spells CASSKNPPPLHF. CDR3 DNA sequence: TGTGCCAGCAGCAAAAACCCCCCACCCCTCCACTTT.

V gene TRBV6-1 combines with J gene TRBJ2-2, with D possibly TRBD2 on 6 matching bases. There are 17 residues in the CDR3. The germline V and J ends were trimmed by 5 bases and 0 bases, with 16 bases remaining between them. Per germline, CDR1 MNHNS and CDR2 SASEGT. The CDR3 reads CASSRGTVRTNTGELFF. For the CDR3, the DNA is TGTGCCAGCAGTCGGGGGACCGTCCGAACGAACACCGGGGAGCTGTTTTTT.

This chain uses TRBV6-2 or TRBV6-3 with TRBJ2-1; 12 nucleotides line up with TRBD2. The CDR3 is 16 amino acids. V dropped 5 bases and J dropped 6; count of bases not matched to a gene: 8. The germline V gene encodes CDR1 MNHEY and CDR2 SVGEGT. CDR3 nucleotides: TGTGCCAGCAGTCGACGACTAGCGGGAGACCTCAATGAGCAGTTCTTC. Amino acids: CASSRRLAGDLNEQFF.

The chain couples TRBV10-2 to TRBJ2-2; 8 positions agree with TRBD1. Germline V gene sequence: CDR1 WSHSY, CDR2 SAAADI. The ends lost 9 bases at V and 4 bases at J; junction bases unmatched: 7. The CDR3 length is 14 residues. CDR3 coding DNA: TGCGCCAGTACCAGGGGGCCCGGCACCGGGGAGCTGTTTTTT. It specifies CASTRGPGTGELFF.